These 9 T cell receptor beta chains share one sample of origin, sequenced in a study of response to subunit inactivated influenza vaccine. Each CDR3 protein gets one entry after TCRdb re-called the RT-PCR reads with MiXCR. The table includes around 190,000 distinct CDR3 sequences, approximately 14% detected once. The specimen was CD8+ T cells sorted from PBMCs, collected 4 to 6 days after vaccination. The source of these receptors is a man between 45 and 60 years old who received an inactivated influenza vaccine.

This clonotype was observed a handful of times. The chain recombines TRBV30 with TRBJ2-2; D is uncertain. The CDR3 is 13 residues long. From germline, CDR1 is GTSNPN and CDR2 SVGIG (reference sequence). Between the trimmed V and J ends, which lost 5 bases and 8 bases, there was a span of 15 bases. CDR3: CAWAYFTAGELFF. CDR3 nucleotide sequence: TGTGCCTGGGCCTATTTCACGGCGGGGGAGCTGTTTTTT.

In its sample, this clonotype was seen many times. The gene calls are TRBV29-1 and TRBJ2-7; D uncertain. The ends were cut back, 0 bases at V and 2 bases at J, with 11 bases in the middle. The CDR3 is made up of 14 amino acids. Germline CDR1 SQVTM, CDR2 ANQGSEA. This chain's CDR3 is CSVEDPDIPYEQYF. CDR3 bases: TGCAGCGTTGAAGACCCAGACATACCCTACGAGCAGTACTTC.

This chain joins TRBV30 and TRBJ1-1; D may be TRBD1 (5 bases). With 0 bases removed from V and 7 bases from J, the gap between germline ends came to 9 bases. CDR1 GTSNPN and CDR2 SVGIG come from the germline V gene (reference sequence). The CDR3 runs 12 residues. The CDR3 loop is CAWSVGGLEAFF. CDR3 DNA sequence: TGTGCCTGGAGTGTGGGGGGACTTGAAGCTTTCTTT. Drawing the rest from reference TRBV30 and TRBJ1-1, the complete variable domain is SQTIHQWPATLVQPVGSPLSLECTVEGTSNPNLYWYRQAAGRGLQLLFYSVGIGQISSEVPQNLSASRPQDRQFILSSKKLLLSDSGFYLCAWSVGGLEAFFGQGTRLTVV.

This clonotype appeared a few times. J is TRBJ2-7 and V is TRBV18, with D perhaps matching TRBD1 (6 bases). The CDR3 runs to 14 residues. V lost 0 bases to trimming and J lost 7 bases, with 13 bases between them. Germline V lookup: CDR1 KGHSH, CDR2 LQKENI. The CDR3 DNA is TGTGCCAGCTCACCACCGGGACACTCTAGTGAGCAGTACTTC. Protein product: CASSPPGHSSEQYF. Using reference TRBV18 and TRBJ2-7 for the parts outside the CDR3, the full variable domain is NAGVMQNPRHLVRRRGQEARLRCSPMKGHSHVYWYRQLPEEGLKFMVYLQKENIIDESGMPKERFSAEFPKEGPSILRIQQVVRGDSAAYFCASSPPGHSSEQYFGPGTRLTVT.

This chain links TRBV25-1 with TRBJ2-7; 7 bases match TRBD2. V shed 6 bases and J 2 bases; nucleotides not matched to a gene: 7. The CDR3 runs 14 residues. Per the germline V gene, CDR1 is MGHDK and CDR2 is SYGVNS. The DNA of the CDR3 is TGTGCCAGCAGCCGCGGGGGAGCCGCCTACGAGCAGTACTTC. Translation gives CASSRGGAAYEQYF.

This chain connects TRBV7-9 to TRBJ2-5; D could derive from TRBD1 or TRBD2 (5 bases each). The CDR3 runs to 15 residues. From germline, CDR1 is SEHNR and CDR2 FQNEAQ (reference sequence). Trimming removed 7 bases from V and 1 base from J, with 16 bases in between. The CDR3 nucleotides read TGTGCCAGCACGCTTAGGTATGGGACCCAAGAGACCCAGTACTTC. It is translated as CASTLRYGTQETQYF. The whole variable domain, filled in from reference TRBV7-9 and TRBJ2-5, reads DTGVSQNPRHKITKRGQNVTFRCDPISEHNRLYWYRQTLGQGPEFLTYFQNEAQLEKSRLLSDRFSAERPKGSFSTLEIQRTEQGDSAMYLCASTLRYGTQETQYFGPGTRLLVL.

The table lists this clonotype with a few counts. This chain links TRBV28 with TRBJ1-1, with a possible D match to TRBD1 (5 bases). This CDR3 spans 15 amino acids. Germline CDR1 MDHEN, CDR2 SYDVKM. Between the trimmed V and J ends, which lost 2 bases and 1 base, there was a span of 11 bases. This CDR3 is CASSLRGYANTEAFF. DNA of the CDR3: TGTGCCAGCAGTTTAAGGGGTTATGCGAACACTGAAGCTTTCTTT.

This clonotype was seen more than once but under ten times. V gene TRBV5-1 combines with J gene TRBJ2-1; 14 bases are shared with TRBD2. The CDR3 is 17 amino acids. Germline lookup yields CDR1 SGHRS and CDR2 YFSETQ. V shed 0 bases, J shed 6 bases, and the junction held 5 bases outside the gene matches. DNA of the CDR3: TGCGCCAGCAGCTTGGCGGGACTAGCGGGAGTACTCAATGAGCAGTTCTTC. Its translation is CASSLAGLAGVLNEQFF.

There are a few counts of this clonotype. The rearrangement joins TRBV24-1 to TRBJ2-1; 9 bases map to TRBD2. This CDR3 spans 13 amino acids. V was pared by 8 bases and J by 8 bases, with 6 bases of the junction left unmatched. Germline lookup yields CDR1 KGHDR and CDR2 SFDVKD. CDR3 amino acids: CATNPAGGDEQFF. CDR3 DNA sequence: TGTGCCACCAACCCCGCGGGGGGGGATGAGCAGTTCTTC.